The 30 T cell receptor beta chains listed next were all sequenced from one sample in a study of beta chain features in type 1 diabetes. Overall study results and limits: In every one of the four CD4+ subsets, TCRB CDR3s were moderately but significantly shorter in Type 1 diabetes patients.

These receptors have no known antigen. The isolated RNA, all of it, was reverse transcribed, so expressed TCRB transcripts were what got sequenced. Sequencing used immunoSEQ multiplex PCR; TCRdb keeps in-frame clones, though not all of them. Among roughly 150,000 clones listed, around 9% were seen once. The sequenced sample was central memory CD4+ T cells from blood. Every receptor here comes from a woman aged 25 to 45 with type 1 diabetes.

Concerning this clone itself: The identical CDR3 is also encoded by other nucleotide sequences in the sample. The gene calls are TRBV19 and TRBJ2-5, with 16 bases aligning to TRBD2. Looked up from germline, CDR1 is LNHDA and CDR2 is SQIVND (reference sequence). Losses at the gene ends were 4 bases for V and 5 bases for J; bases not matched to a gene: 1. The CDR3 is 15 residues long. The CDR3 region has the DNA TGTGCCAGTAGTAGGGGACTAGCGGGAGGGGAGACCCAGTACTTC. This encodes CASSRGLAGGETQYF.

This clone was counted a few times. The genes are TRBV6-4 and TRBJ1-1; D not certain. Germline V CDR1 and CDR2: MRHNA, SNTAGT. V lost 3 bases, J lost 5 bases, and 10 bases lay in between. The CDR3 is 13 amino acids. The CDR3 sequence: CASSETSLTEAFF. CDR3 nucleotide sequence: TGTGCCAGCAGTGAGACATCCCTTACTGAAGCTTTCTTT.

The V and J genes are TRBV30 and TRBJ2-5; a weak D match, TRBD1 (5 bases). The CDR3 runs to 12 residues. The germline gives CDR1 GTSNPN, CDR2 SVGIG (reference sequence). The CDR3 is CGLRGGAETQYF. The CDR3 DNA follows: TGTGGCCTTCGCGGTGGGGCGGAGACCCAGTACTTC.

This clone was detected a few times. As DNA, the CDR3 is TGCGCCAGCAGCACGGCGACTGGAGAGGATACGCAGTATTTT. The encoded protein is CASSTATGEDTQYF. The J gene is TRBJ2-3, the V gene TRBV5-1, with D uncertain. Looked up from germline, CDR1 is SGHRS and CDR2 is YFSETQ. V lost 4 bases to trimming and J lost 6 bases, with 15 bases between them. This CDR3 contains 14 residues.

The chain combines TRBV5-1 with TRBJ2-1; weak D call: TRBD1 (5 bases). Germline CDR1 is SGHRS and CDR2 is YFSETQ. Trimming pared 5 bases from V and 0 bases from J, leaving 9 bases between. CDR3 length equals 14 residues. DNA of the CDR3: TGCGCCAGCAGGACCGACAGCTCCTACAATGAGCAGTTCTTC. The encoded protein is CASRTDSSYNEQFF. The whole variable domain, filled in from reference TRBV5-1 and TRBJ2-1, reads KAGVTQTPRYLIKTRGQQVTLSCSPISGHRSVSWYQQTPGQGLQFLFEYFSETQRNKGNFPGRFSGRQFSNSRSEMNVSTLELGDSALYLCASRTDSSYNEQFFGPGTRLTVL.

This clone showed up just a few times. V is TRBV7-6 and J is TRBJ1-1, with TRBD1 as a possible D gene (5 bases). Trimming pared 4 bases from V and 1 base from J, leaving 10 bases between. CDR3 size: 14 residues. CDR1 is SGHVS and CDR2 is FNYEAQ in the germline V gene. CDR3 bases: TGTGCCAGCAGCTCACCCGGGGGGAACACTGAAGCTTTCTTT. Encoded protein: CASSSPGGNTEAFF.

This clone has a handful of counts. The chain is built from TRBV7-3 and TRBJ2-1; 8 bases map to TRBD2. The germline CDR1 and CDR2 sequences are SGHTA and FQGTGA. Germline trimming cut 5 bases from V and 6 bases from J; bases unmatched to any gene: 6. This CDR3 has 14 amino acids. CDR3 sequence (DNA): TGTGCCAGCAGCCCCGGAACTAGCGGCAATGAGCAGTTCTTC. Its protein is CASSPGTSGNEQFF. The variable domain in full, with the rest retrieved from reference TRBV7-3 and TRBJ2-1, is GAGVSQTPSNKVTEKGKYVELRCDPISGHTALYWYRQSLGQGPEFLIYFQGTGAADDSGLPNDRFFAVRPEGSVSTLKIQRTERGDSAVYLCASSPGTSGNEQFFGPGTRLTVL.

The CDR3 bases are TGTGCCAGCAGCGCGCAGGGGCTGAACACTGAAGCTTTCTTT. Protein: CASSAQGLNTEAFF. V is TRBV9 and J is TRBJ1-1; D is perhaps TRBD1 (6 bases). Trimming left V 3 bases short and J 0 bases short, with 9 bases between. CDR1 is SGDLS and CDR2 is YYNGEE in the germline V gene. This CDR3 has 14 amino acids. Complete variable domain (other parts from reference TRBV9 and TRBJ1-1): DSGVTQTPKHLITATGQRVTLRCSPRSGDLSVYWYQQSLDQGLQFLIQYYNGEERAKGNILERFSAQQFPDLHSELNLSSLELGDSALYFCASSAQGLNTEAFFGQGTRLTVV.

This clone was picked up a small number of times. The V gene is TRBV2, the J gene TRBJ2-5, with D possibly matching TRBD1 (5 bases). CDR1 is SNHLY and CDR2 is FYNNEI in the germline V gene. There are 14 residues in the CDR3. V lost 8 bases and J 5 bases, leaving 18 bases between the germline ends. The CDR3 nucleotides are TGTGCCAGCCCCCCCGGGCAGGGTGGGGAGACCCAGTACTTC. Protein product: CASPPGQGGETQYF.

The V call is TRBV7-3, the J call TRBJ2-2; D is unclear. Germline lookup yields CDR1 SGHTA and CDR2 FQGTGA. The CDR3 runs 14 residues. Deletions cut 5 bases from V and 4 bases from J, with 11 bases between. CDR3 nucleotide sequence: TGTGCCAGCAGCCCAACAGCAGTCACCGGGGAGCTGTTTTTT. It specifies CASSPTAVTGELFF.

In this sample, this clone turned up a few times. V usage is TRBV6-1 and J usage is TRBJ1-2, with 7 bases lining up with TRBD1. The CDR3 runs 14 residues. V lost 10 bases and J lost 5; bases outside the gene matches: 13. Looked up from germline, CDR1 is MNHNS and CDR2 is SASEGT. The DNA for the CDR3 is TGTGCCACCCCTCGAGACAGGGCAAGTTATGGCTACACCTTC. Its protein is CATPRDRASYGYTF.

The V gene is TRBV6-5, the J gene TRBJ1-2; D remains unclear. CDR1 and CDR2 (germline): MNHEY, SVGAGI. The CDR3 loop spans 12 amino acids. The V end was cut by 5 bases, the J end by 4 bases, with 8 bases between. CDR3 coding DNA: TGTGCCAGCAGTGCCGGTCCCTATGGCTACACCTTC. This encodes CASSAGPYGYTF.

A few counts support this clone. The genes are TRBV7-2 and TRBJ2-1; 8 bases fit TRBD2. CDR1 and CDR2 (germline): SGHTA, FQGNSA. The CDR3 covers 15 residues. With V trimmed by 3 bases and J by 8 bases, 9 bases remained unmatched. CDR3 in DNA: TGTGCCAGCAGCTTGAGCGGGGGAGGTTTCTATGAGCAGTTCTTC. This gives the protein CASSLSGGGFYEQFF.

This clone was observed a handful of times. This rearrangement joins TRBV5-6 to TRBJ2-3; 7 bases are shared with TRBD2. From germline, CDR1 is SGHDT and CDR2 YYEEEE. Trimming took 0 bases from V and 2 from J; bases not matched to a gene: 15. This CDR3 has 19 amino acids. CDR3 region: CASSLGLGVSGGYTDTQYF. CDR3 bases: TGTGCCAGCAGCTTGGGTTTGGGTGTTTCGGGAGGCTACACAGATACGCAGTATTTT.

The gene calls are TRBV6-1 and TRBJ1-2; D ambiguous. The germline V gene has CDR1 MNHNS and CDR2 SASEGT. Trimming shortened V by 4 bases and J by 4 bases, and 4 bases separated the two germline ends. This CDR3 comprises 11 residues. The CDR3 DNA reads as TGTGCCAGCAGTGCAGGCTATGGCTACACCTTC. This translates into CASSAGYGYTF.

This clone was counted between two and nine times. The chain joins TRBV5-1 to TRBJ2-1, with 9 positions matching TRBD2. Germline-derived CDR1 and CDR2 are SGHRS and YFSETQ. CDR3 length: 13 amino acids. Trimming cost V 4 bases and J 14 bases; bases outside gene matches: 10. The CDR3 DNA reads as TGCGCCAGCAGCACTATGACTAGCGGAACGGAGTTCTTC. It translates to CASSTMTSGTEFF.

The chain employs TRBV15 and TRBJ1-2, with 7 bases fitting TRBD1. Germline V gene lookup returns CDR1 LNHNV and CDR2 YYDKDF (reference sequence). The CDR3 sequence is 13 residues long. V lost 1 base, J lost 4 bases, and 0 bases stayed unmatched. CDR3 coding DNA: TGTGCCACCAGCAGAGGGGACAGCTATGGCTACACCTTC. It translates to CATSRGDSYGYTF.

A few counts support this clone. The V gene is TRBV5-4, the J gene TRBJ2-2, with 10 bases lining up with TRBD2. The CDR3 covers 15 residues. The V gene's germline CDR1 is SGHNT and CDR2 YYREEE (reference sequence). V lost 2 bases, J lost 6 bases, and 4 bases stayed unmatched. The CDR3 loop is CASSFSGRLPGELFF. DNA for the CDR3: TGTGCCAGCAGCTTTAGCGGGAGGCTGCCCGGGGAGCTGTTTTTT.

The J gene is TRBJ2-1, the V gene TRBV10-3; 13 nucleotides agree with TRBD2. This CDR3 has 16 residues. Losses at the gene ends were 4 bases for V and 7 bases for J; bases not matched to a gene: 7. CDR1 and CDR2 from the germline V gene are ENHRY and SYGVKD. The CDR3 coding sequence is TGTGCCATCAGTGCTCCATTGGGACTAGCGGGGAATGAGCAGTTCTTC. It translates to CAISAPLGLAGNEQFF.

The chain employs TRBV11-2 and TRBJ1-1; the D gene is possibly TRBD1 (5 bases). This CDR3 is 13 amino acids long. Germline V gene sequence: CDR1 SGHAT, CDR2 FQNNGV. Deletions cut 3 bases from V and 8 bases from J, with 13 bases between. CDR3 in amino acids: CASSLGGVQEAFF. In DNA, the CDR3 is TGTGCCAGCAGCTTGGGGGGGGTACAAGAAGCTTTCTTT.

The rearrangement uses TRBV5-1 and TRBJ1-1; a possible D gene is TRBD1 (5 bases). V shed 2 bases and J shed 3 bases, with 8 bases lying between them. The germline V gene encodes CDR1 SGHRS and CDR2 YFSETQ. The CDR3 is 13 residues long. CDR3 loop: CASSFSGDTEAFF. The CDR3 nucleotides read TGCGCCAGCAGCTTTTCGGGGGACACTGAAGCTTTCTTT.

V and J are TRBV5-1 and TRBJ2-2; the D gene is possibly TRBD2 (5 bases). Germline V CDR1 and CDR2: SGHRS, YFSETQ. The CDR3 is made up of 15 amino acids. Trimming removed 2 bases at V and 1 base at J, with 9 bases between. The CDR3 protein is CASSFGGQNTGELFF. The CDR3 DNA sequence: TGCGCCAGCAGCTTTGGCGGGCAGAACACCGGGGAGCTGTTTTTT.

The chain employs TRBV6-1 and TRBJ2-1; 8 bases map to TRBD1. This CDR3 region has 15 residues. Unmatched junction bases numbered 7, after V lost 1 base and J lost 8 bases. Germline-derived CDR1 and CDR2 are MNHNS and SASEGT. CDR3 nucleotides: TGTGCCAGCAGTGAAGGGCCAGGACAGGGCTATGAGCAGTTCTTC. Residues: CASSEGPGQGYEQFF.

The J gene is TRBJ2-6, the V gene TRBV4-1, with a possible D match to TRBD2 (5 bases). The CDR3 runs 19 residues. Per the germline V gene, CDR1 is MGHRA and CDR2 is YSYEKL. Trimming took 0 bases from V and 0 from J, leaving 15 bases between them. Here the CDR3 DNA reads TGCGCCAGCAGCCAAGATACGGGGAACCATATCTCTGGGGCCAACGTCCTGACTTTC. Protein sequence: CASSQDTGNHISGANVLTF.

The chain couples TRBV19 to TRBJ2-2; 11 bases fit TRBD2. V gave up 5 bases and J gave up 6 bases; unmatched junction bases: 5. Germline CDR1 LNHDA, CDR2 SQIVND (reference sequence). The CDR3 sequence is 15 residues long. The CDR3 is CASSLLAGAAGELFF. CDR3 sequence (DNA): TGTGCCAGTAGTTTACTAGCGGGAGCTGCCGGGGAGCTGTTTTTT.

This clone turned up a few times. V gene TRBV7-9 combines with J gene TRBJ2-1; D is uncertain. The CDR3 extends over 11 amino acids. Germline CDR1 is SEHNR and CDR2 is FQNEAQ (reference sequence). The ends were cut back, 3 bases at V and 9 bases at J, with 6 bases in the middle. The CDR3 coding sequence is TGTGCCAGCAGCTTTAGCCCTGAGCAGTTCTTC. Translating it yields CASSFSPEQFF.

The rearrangement links TRBV2 to TRBJ2-3, with 7 bases that match TRBD2. Trimming removed 6 bases from V and 1 base from J; junction bases left unmatched: 4. CDR1 SNHLY and CDR2 FYNNEI come from the germline V gene. This CDR3 region has 14 residues. CDR3 loop: CASRWGGGTDTQYF. The CDR3 DNA reads as TGTGCCAGCAGGTGGGGAGGGGGCACAGATACGCAGTATTTT.

This clone was seen more than once but under ten times. The V gene is TRBV29-1, the J gene TRBJ2-3, with 7 bases that match TRBD2. The V segment lost 1 base and the J segment 7 bases; nucleotides outside the gene matches: 5. Germline V gives CDR1 SQVTM, CDR2 ANQGSEA. The CDR3 has 13 residues. The CDR3 is CSVEAGGLYTQYF. Written as DNA, the CDR3 is TGCAGCGTTGAAGCGGGAGGATTGTATACGCAGTATTTT.

The chain couples TRBV7-2 to TRBJ2-2, with D tentatively TRBD2 (6 bases). V shed 5 bases and J shed 4 bases, with 11 bases lying between them. Germline V lookup: CDR1 SGHTA, CDR2 FQGNSA. The length of the CDR3 is 14 residues. CDR3 sequence reads: CASSPGTRTGELFF. CDR3 sequence (DNA): TGTGCCAGCAGCCCCGGGACTCGCACCGGGGAGCTGTTTTTT.

This clone occurred a few times. The CDR3 DNA sequence: TGTGCCAGCAGCCGAACTCAGAACACTGAAGCTTTCTTT. This sequence encodes CASSRTQNTEAFF. The J gene is TRBJ1-1, the V gene TRBV7-9, with D uncertain. V was shortened by 5 bases and J by 1 base, with 8 bases between the two germline ends. The CDR3 totals 13 residues. Germline V gene data show CDR1 as SEHNR and CDR2 as FQNEAQ (reference sequence).